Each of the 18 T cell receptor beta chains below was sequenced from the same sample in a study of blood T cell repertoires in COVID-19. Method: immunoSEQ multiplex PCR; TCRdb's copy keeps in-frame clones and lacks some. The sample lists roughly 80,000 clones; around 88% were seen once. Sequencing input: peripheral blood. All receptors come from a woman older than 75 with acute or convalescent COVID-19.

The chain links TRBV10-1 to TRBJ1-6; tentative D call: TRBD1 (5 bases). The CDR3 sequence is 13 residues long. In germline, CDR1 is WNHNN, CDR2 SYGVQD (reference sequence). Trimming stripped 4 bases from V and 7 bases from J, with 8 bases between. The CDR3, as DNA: TGCGCCAGCAGTGCAGGGTGGAATTCACCCCTCCACTTT. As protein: CASSAGWNSPLHF.

CDR3: CASGFRVGGSSYEQYF. CDR3 sequence (DNA): TGTGCTAGTGGTTTCCGGGTGGGGGGTAGCTCCTACGAGCAGTACTTC. V is TRBV12-5 and J is TRBJ2-7; weak D call: TRBD2 (6 bases). Per the germline V gene, CDR1 is LGHNT and CDR2 is FRNRAP. CDR3 length: 16 amino acids. Deletions cut 3 bases from V and 0 bases from J, with 15 bases between.

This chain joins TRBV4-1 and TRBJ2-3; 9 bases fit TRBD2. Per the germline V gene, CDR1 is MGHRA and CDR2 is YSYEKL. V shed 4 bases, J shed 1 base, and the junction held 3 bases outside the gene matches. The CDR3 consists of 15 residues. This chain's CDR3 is CASSPRTSGTDTQYF. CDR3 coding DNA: TGCGCCAGCAGCCCCCGGACTAGCGGCACAGATACGCAGTATTTT.

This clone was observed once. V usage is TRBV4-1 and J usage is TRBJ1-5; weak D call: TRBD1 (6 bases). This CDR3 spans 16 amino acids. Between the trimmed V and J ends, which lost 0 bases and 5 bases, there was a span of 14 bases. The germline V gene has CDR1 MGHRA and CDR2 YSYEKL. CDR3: CASSQEGNRVDQPQHF. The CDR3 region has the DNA TGCGCCAGCAGCCAAGAAGGAAACAGGGTCGATCAGCCCCAGCATTTT.

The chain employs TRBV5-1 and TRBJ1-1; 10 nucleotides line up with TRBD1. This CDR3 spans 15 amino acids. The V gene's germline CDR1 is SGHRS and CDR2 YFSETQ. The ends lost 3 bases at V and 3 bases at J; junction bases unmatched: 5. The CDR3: CASSWGDRGYTEAFF. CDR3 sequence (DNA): TGCGCCAGCAGCTGGGGGGACAGGGGATACACTGAAGCTTTCTTT.

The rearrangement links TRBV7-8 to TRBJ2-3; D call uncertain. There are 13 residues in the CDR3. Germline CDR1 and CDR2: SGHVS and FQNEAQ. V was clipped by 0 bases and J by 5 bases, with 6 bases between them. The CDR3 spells CASSLAGVDTQYF. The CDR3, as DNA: TGTGCCAGCAGCTTAGCCGGAGTAGATACGCAGTATTTT. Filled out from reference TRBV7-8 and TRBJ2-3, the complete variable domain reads GAGVSQSPRYKVAKRGQDVALRCDPISGHVSLFWYQQALGQGPEFLTYFQNEAQLDKSGLPSDRFFAERPEGSVSTLKIQRTQQEDSAVYLCASSLAGVDTQYFGPGTRLTVL.

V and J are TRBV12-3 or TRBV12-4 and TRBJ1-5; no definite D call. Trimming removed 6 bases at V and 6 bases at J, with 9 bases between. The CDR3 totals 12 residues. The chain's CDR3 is CASSFSGQPQHF. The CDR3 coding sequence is TGTGCCAGCAGCTTCTCAGGTCAGCCCCAGCATTTT.

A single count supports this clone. The CDR3 DNA reads TGTGCCAGCAGCTCGGCGGGGGGACGAGCAGATACGCAGTATTTT. Translated, it gives CASSSAGGRADTQYF. The rearrangement joins TRBV5-6 to TRBJ2-3, with 8 nucleotides matching TRBD2. CDR3 length: 15 residues. CDR1 is SGHDT and CDR2 is YYEEEE in the germline V gene. The V and J ends lost 3 bases and 4 bases, in that order; junction bases with no gene match: 7.

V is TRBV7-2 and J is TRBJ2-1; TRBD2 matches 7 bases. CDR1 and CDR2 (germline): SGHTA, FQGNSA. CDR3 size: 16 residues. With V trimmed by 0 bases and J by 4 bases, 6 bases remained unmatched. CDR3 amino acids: CASSLAPQRGYNEQFF. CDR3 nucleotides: TGTGCCAGCAGCTTAGCGCCCCAGCGGGGTTACAATGAGCAGTTCTTC. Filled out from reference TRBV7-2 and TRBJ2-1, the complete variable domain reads GAGVSQSPSNKVTEKGKDVELRCDPISGHTALYWYRQSLGQGLEFLIYFQGNSAPDKSGLPSDRFSAERTGGSVSTLTIQRTQQEDSAVYLCASSLAPQRGYNEQFFGPGTRLTVL.

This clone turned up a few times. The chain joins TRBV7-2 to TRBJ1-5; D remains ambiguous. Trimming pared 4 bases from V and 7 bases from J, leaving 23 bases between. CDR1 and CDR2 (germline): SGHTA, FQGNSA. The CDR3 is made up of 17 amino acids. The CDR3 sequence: CASSSSTYDSRRQPQHF. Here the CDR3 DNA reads TGTGCCAGCAGCTCCAGTACTTACGACTCGAGGAGGCAGCCCCAGCATTTT. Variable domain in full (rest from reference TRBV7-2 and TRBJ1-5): GAGVSQSPSNKVTEKGKDVELRCDPISGHTALYWYRQSLGQGLEFLIYFQGNSAPDKSGLPSDRFSAERTGGSVSTLTIQRTQQEDSAVYLCASSSSTYDSRRQPQHFGDGTRLSIL.

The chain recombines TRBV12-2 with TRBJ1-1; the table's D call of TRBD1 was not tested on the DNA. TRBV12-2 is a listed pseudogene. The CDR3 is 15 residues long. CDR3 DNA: TGTGCAAGTCGCTCTATCCCCACAGGAAACACTGAAGCTTTCTTT. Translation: CASRSIPTGNTEAFF.

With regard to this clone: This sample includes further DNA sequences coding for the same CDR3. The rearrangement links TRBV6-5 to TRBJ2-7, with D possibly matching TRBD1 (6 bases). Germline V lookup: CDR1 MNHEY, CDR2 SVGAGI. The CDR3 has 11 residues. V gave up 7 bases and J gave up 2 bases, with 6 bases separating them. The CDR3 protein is CASKGAYEQYF. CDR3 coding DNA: TGTGCCAGCAAGGGGGCCTACGAGCAGTACTTC.

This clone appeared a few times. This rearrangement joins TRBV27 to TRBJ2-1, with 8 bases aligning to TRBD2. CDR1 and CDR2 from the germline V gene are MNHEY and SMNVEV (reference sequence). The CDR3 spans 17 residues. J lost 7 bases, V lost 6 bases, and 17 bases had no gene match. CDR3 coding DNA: TGTGCCAGCAGCCGAACCAAACTAGCGGACGTAGTTAATGAGCAGTTCTTC. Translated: CASSRTKLADVVNEQFF.

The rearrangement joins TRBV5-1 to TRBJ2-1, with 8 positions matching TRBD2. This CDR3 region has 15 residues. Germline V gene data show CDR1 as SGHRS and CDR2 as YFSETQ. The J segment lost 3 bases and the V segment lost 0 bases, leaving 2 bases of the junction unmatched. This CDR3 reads CASSLVLADYNEQFF. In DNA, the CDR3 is TGCGCCAGCAGCTTGGTACTAGCGGACTACAATGAGCAGTTCTTC. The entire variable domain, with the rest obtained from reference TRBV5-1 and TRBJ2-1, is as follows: KAGVTQTPRYLIKTRGQQVTLSCSPISGHRSVSWYQQTPGQGLQFLFEYFSETQRNKGNFPGRFSGRQFSNSRSEMNVSTLELGDSALYLCASSLVLADYNEQFFGPGTRLTVL.

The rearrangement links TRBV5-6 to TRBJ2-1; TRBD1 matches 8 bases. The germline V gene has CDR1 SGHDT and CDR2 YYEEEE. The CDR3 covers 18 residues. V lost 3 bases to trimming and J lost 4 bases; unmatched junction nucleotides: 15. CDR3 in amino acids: CASSYGTGGKSAYNEQFF. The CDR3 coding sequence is TGTGCCAGCAGCTATGGGACAGGAGGGAAGTCGGCGTACAATGAGCAGTTCTTC.

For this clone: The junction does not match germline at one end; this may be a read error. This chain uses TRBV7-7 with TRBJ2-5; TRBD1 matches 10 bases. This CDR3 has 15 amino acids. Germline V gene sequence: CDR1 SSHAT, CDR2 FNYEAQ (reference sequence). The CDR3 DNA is TGTGCTAGCAGCTCGACGGGACAGGGGACAGAGACCCAGTACTTC. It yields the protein CASSSTGQGTETQYF.

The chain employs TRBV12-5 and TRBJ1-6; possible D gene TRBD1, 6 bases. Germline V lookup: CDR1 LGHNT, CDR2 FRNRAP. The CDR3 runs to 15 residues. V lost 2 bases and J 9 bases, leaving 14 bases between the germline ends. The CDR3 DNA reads TGTGCTAGTGGTTTGAAGGGGGGGGCTAGTTCACCCCTCCACTTT. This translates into CASGLKGGASSPLHF.

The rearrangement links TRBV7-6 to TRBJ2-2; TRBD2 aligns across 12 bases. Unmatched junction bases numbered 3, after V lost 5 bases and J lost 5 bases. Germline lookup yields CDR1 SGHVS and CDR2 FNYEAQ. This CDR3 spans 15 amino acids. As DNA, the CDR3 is TGTGCCAGCAGCCCCGGGACTAGCGGGACCGGGGAGCTGTTTTTT. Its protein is CASSPGTSGTGELFF.